The 5 T cell receptor beta chains presented below share a single source sample, sequenced in a study of blood T cells in healthy people across ages. Using a J-beta primer mix together with a sample-barcoded 5' primer, a second PCR was run for roughly 6 to 12 cycles. TCRdb recomputed calls from the 5' RACE reads with MiXCR, one row per CDR3 protein. This table has roughly 1,800,000 distinct CDR3 sequences, less than 50% appearing once. The sequencing sample was made of blood. All receptors come from a woman aged 35 to 49 in good health.

The chain has TRBV5-1 and TRBJ2-1; TRBD1 matches at 8 bases. This CDR3 contains 15 residues. Trimming cost V 3 bases and J 4 bases; bases outside gene matches: 6. Germline values: CDR1 SGHRS, CDR2 YFSETQ. The CDR3 sequence is CASSSMTGAYNEQFF. As DNA, the CDR3 is TGCGCCAGCAGCTCTATGACAGGGGCGTACAATGAGCAGTTCTTC.

The chain uses TRBV6-5 and TRBJ1-2; the D gene is possibly TRBD1 (5 bases). In germline, CDR1 is MNHEY, CDR2 SVGAGI. The CDR3 runs 15 residues. The V and J ends lost 5 bases and 0 bases respectively, with 13 bases between them. The CDR3 reads CASSPGGGANYGYTF. The CDR3 DNA follows: TGTGCCAGCAGTCCCGGGGGAGGAGCTAACTATGGCTACACCTTC.

This chain uses TRBV6-6 with TRBJ2-5, with a tentative D call TRBD2 (7 bases). Trimming pared 4 bases from V and 3 bases from J, leaving 18 bases between. From germline, CDR1 is MNHNY and CDR2 SVGAGI (reference sequence). The CDR3 spans 16 residues. The CDR3 region is CASSSRGGADKETQYF. CDR3 sequence (DNA): TGTGCCAGCAGTTCAAGGGGGGGGGCGGACAAAGAGACCCAGTACTTC.

J is TRBJ2-2 and V is TRBV28; TRBD2 matches at 8 bases. The CDR3 is 14 amino acids. Germline CDR1 reads MDHEN; CDR2 reads SYDVKM. V was clipped by 3 bases and J by 6 bases; unmatched bases: 3. Here the CDR3 reads CASSFGGAAGELFF. In nucleotides, the CDR3 is TGTGCCAGCAGTTTCGGGGGGGCGGCCGGGGAGCTGTTTTTT.

V is TRBV7-3 and J is TRBJ2-3, with 8 nucleotides matching TRBD1. The V and J ends lost 6 bases and 5 bases, in that order; junction bases with no gene match: 4. The germline V gene has CDR1 SGHTA and CDR2 FQGTGA. The CDR3 runs to 13 residues. The CDR3: CASSRQGLDTQYF. DNA for the CDR3: TGTGCCAGCAGTCGACAGGGGTTAGATACGCAGTATTTT.